The subject of this entry is one T cell receptor beta chain. Here immunoSEQ multiplex PCR was the method, and the copy in TCRdb shows in-frame clones only, minus some. The sample lists about 110,000 clones, over 80% seen once, with approximately 0.77% in the top ten. The sample belongs to a study of blood T cell repertoires in COVID-19. Germline CDR1 and CDR2: SGHRS and YFSETQ. The trim removed 0 bases at V and 4 bases at J, leaving 4 bases unmatched. The CDR3 has 15 residues. Sequenced input: peripheral blood. The chain has TRBV5-1 and TRBJ2-1, with TRBD2 matching 7 bases. This clonotype originated in a woman aged 70-85 years with acute or convalescent COVID-19. The CDR3 is CASSLVASGYNEQFF. DNA for the CDR3: TGCGCCAGCAGCTTGGTGGCTAGCGGATACAATGAGCAGTTCTTC.